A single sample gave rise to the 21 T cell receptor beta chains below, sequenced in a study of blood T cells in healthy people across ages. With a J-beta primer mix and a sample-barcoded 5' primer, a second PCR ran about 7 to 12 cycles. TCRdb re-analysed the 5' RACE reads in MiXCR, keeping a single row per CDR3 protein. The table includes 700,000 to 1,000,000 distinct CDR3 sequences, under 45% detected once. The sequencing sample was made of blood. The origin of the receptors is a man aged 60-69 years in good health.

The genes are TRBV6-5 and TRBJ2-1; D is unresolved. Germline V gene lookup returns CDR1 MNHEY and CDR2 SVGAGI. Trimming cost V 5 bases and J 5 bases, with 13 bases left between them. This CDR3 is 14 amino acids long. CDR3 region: CASSDFVGDNEQFF. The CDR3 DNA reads TGTGCCAGCAGTGATTTCGTTGGCGACAATGAGCAGTTCTTC.

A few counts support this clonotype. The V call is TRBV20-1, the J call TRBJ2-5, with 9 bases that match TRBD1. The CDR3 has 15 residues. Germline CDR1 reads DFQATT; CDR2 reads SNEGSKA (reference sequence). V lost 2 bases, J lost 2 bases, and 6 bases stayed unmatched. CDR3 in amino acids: CSARNRGPNQETQYF. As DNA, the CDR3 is TGCAGTGCTAGAAACAGGGGGCCGAATCAAGAGACCCAGTACTTC.

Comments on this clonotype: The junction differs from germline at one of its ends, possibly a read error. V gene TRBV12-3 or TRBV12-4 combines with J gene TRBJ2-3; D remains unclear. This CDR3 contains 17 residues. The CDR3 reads CASRINACGVSPDMQYF. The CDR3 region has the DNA TGTGCCAGCAGGATTAACGCCTGTGGGGTTTCACCAGATATGCAGTATTTT.

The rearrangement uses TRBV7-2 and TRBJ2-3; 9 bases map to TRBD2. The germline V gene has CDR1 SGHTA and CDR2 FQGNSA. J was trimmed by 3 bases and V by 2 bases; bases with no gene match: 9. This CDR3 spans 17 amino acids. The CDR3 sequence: CASSLSRLAGLTDTQYF. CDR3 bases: TGTGCCAGCAGCTTATCTCGGCTAGCGGGGTTAACAGATACGCAGTATTTT.

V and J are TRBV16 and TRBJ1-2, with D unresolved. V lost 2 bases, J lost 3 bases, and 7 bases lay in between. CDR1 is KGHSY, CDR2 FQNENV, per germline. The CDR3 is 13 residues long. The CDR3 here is CASSQGFYYGYTF. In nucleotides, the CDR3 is TGTGCCAGCAGCCAAGGGTTCTACTATGGCTACACCTTC.

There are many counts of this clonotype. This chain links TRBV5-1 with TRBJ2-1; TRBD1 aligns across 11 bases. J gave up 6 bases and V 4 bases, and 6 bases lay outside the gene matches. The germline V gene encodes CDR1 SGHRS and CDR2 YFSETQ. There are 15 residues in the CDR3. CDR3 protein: CASSTGQGAVNEQFF. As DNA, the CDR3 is TGCGCCAGCAGCACCGGACAGGGGGCGGTCAATGAGCAGTTCTTC.

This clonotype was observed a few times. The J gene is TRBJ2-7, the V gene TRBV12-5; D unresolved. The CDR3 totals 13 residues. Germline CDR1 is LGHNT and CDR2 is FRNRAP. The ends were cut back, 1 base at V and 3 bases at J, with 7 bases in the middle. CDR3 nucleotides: TGTGCTAGTGGTTTGGCAGTTAACTACGAGCAGTACTTC. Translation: CASGLAVNYEQYF.

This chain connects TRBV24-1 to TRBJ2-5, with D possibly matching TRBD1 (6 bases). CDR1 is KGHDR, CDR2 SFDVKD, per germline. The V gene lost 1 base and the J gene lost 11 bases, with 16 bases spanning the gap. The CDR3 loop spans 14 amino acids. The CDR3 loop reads CATSDFARGDEQYF. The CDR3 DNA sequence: TGTGCCACCAGTGATTTCGCCAGGGGAGATGAGCAGTACTTC.

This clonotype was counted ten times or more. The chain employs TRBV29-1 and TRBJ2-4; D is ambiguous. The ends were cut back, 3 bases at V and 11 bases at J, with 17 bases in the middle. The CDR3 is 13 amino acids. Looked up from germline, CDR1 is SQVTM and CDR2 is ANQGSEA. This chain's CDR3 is CSVDAPPSTFQYF. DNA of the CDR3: TGCAGCGTTGATGCCCCACCCTCAACCTTTCAGTACTTC.

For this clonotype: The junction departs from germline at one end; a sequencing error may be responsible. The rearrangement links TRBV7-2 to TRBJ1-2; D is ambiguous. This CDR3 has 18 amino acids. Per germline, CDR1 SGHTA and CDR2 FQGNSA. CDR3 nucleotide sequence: TGTGCCAGTAGCTTTCCCCCGCTTCTCCTCAGGACTAGCTATGGCTACACCTTC. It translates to CASSFPPLLLRTSYGYTF.

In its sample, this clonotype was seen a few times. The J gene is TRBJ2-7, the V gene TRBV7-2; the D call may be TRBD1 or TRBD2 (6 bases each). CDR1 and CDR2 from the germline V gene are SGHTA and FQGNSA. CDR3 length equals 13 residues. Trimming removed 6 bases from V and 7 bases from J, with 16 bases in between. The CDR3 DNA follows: TGTGCCAGCAGGAAACTAGGGGGGAATGAGCAGTACTTC. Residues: CASRKLGGNEQYF.

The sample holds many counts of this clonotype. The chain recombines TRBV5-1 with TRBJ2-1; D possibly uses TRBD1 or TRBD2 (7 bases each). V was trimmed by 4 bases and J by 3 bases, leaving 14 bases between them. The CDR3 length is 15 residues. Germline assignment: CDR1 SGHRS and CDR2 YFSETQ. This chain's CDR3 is CASSPTGEGYNEQFF. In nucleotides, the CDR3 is TGCGCCAGCAGCCCAACAGGGGAGGGCTACAATGAGCAGTTCTTC. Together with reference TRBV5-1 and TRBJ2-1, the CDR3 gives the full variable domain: KAGVTQTPRYLIKTRGQQVTLSCSPISGHRSVSWYQQTPGQGLQFLFEYFSETQRNKGNFPGRFSGRQFSNSRSEMNVSTLELGDSALYLCASSPTGEGYNEQFFGPGTRLTVL.

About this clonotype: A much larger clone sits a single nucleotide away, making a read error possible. CDR3 DNA: TGTGCCATCAGTGATACGACAGGGGGCAATGAGCAGTACTTC. The encoded protein is CAISDTTGGNEQYF. The genes are TRBV10-3 and TRBJ2-5, with 10 nucleotides matching TRBD1. Losses at the gene ends were 3 bases for V and 11 bases for J; bases not matched to a gene: 9. The CDR3 contains 14 residues. Germline CDR1 ENHRY, CDR2 SYGVKD.

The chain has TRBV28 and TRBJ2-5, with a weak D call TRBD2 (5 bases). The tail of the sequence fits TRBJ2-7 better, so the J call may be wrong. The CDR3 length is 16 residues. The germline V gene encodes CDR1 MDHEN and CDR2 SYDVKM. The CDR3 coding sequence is TGTGCCAGCAACCCGGGGTACGGTTTTGATGGTGGCGAGCAGTACTTC. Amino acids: CASNPGYGFDGGEQYF.

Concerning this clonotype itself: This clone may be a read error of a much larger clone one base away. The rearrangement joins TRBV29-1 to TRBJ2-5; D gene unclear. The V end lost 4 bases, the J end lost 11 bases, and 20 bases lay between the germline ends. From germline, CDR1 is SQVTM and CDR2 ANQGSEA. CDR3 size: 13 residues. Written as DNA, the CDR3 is TGCAGCGTTGGATTAGTTGCCGACAATGAGCAGTACTTC. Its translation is CSVGLVADNEQYF.

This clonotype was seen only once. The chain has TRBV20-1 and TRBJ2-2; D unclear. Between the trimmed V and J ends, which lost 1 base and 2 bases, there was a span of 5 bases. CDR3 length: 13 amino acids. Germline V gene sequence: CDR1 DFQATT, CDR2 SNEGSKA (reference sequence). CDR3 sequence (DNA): TGCAGTGCTAGAGTAGGAAACACCGGGGAGCTGTTTTTT. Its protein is CSARVGNTGELFF.

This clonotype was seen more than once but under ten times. The DNA of the CDR3 is TGTGCCAGCAGTCAGGCCCCCGAACCGGCCTACGAGCAGTACTTC. Its translation: CASSQAPEPAYEQYF. The genes are TRBV6-6 and TRBJ2-7; D is unresolved. This CDR3 is 15 amino acids long. Trimming pared 5 bases from V and 2 bases from J, leaving 16 bases between. The germline V gene has CDR1 MNHNY and CDR2 SVGAGI (reference sequence).

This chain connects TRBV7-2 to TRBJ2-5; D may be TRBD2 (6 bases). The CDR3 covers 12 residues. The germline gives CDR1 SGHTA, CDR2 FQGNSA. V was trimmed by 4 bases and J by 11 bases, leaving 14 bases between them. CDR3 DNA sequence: TGTGCCAGCAGCTCCCCGGACTACGGGCAGTACTTC. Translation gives CASSSPDYGQYF.

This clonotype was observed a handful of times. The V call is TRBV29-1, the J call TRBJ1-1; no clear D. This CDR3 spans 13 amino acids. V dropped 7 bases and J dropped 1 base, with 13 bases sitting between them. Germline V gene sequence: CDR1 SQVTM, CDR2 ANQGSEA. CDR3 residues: CSAREGGNTEAFF. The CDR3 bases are TGCAGCGCCCGGGAAGGCGGGAACACTGAAGCTTTCTTT.

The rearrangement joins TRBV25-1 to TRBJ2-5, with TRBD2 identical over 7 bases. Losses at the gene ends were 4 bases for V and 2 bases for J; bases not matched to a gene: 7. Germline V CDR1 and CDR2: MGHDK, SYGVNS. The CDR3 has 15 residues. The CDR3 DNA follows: TGTGCCAGCAGTGGTAGGACTAGTCGGCAAGAGACCCAGTACTTC. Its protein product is CASSGRTSRQETQYF. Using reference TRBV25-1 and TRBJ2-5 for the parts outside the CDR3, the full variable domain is EADIYQTPRYLVIGTGKKITLECSQTMGHDKMYWYQQDPGMELHLIHYSYGVNSTEKGDLSSESTVSRIRTEHFPLTLESARPSHTSQYLCASSGRTSRQETQYFGPGTRLLVL.

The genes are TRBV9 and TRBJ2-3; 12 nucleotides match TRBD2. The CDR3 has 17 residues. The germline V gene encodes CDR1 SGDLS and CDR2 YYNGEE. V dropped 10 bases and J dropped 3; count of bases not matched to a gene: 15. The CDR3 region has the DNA TGTGCCCGACTCACGGGACTAGCGGGTTGTAGTACAGATACGCAGTATTTT. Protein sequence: CARLTGLAGCSTDTQYF.